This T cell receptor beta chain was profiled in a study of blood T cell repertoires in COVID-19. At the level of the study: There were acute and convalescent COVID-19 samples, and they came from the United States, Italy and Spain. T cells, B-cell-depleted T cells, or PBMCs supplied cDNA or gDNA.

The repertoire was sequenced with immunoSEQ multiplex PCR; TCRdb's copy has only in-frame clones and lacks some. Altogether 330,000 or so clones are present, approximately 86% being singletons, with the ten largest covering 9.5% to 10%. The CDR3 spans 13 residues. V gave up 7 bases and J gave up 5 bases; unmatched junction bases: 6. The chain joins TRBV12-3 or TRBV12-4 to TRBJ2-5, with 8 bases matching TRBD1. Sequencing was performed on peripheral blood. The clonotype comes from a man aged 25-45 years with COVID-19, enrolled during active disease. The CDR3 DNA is TGTGCCAGCAAACCAGGGGGCGGGGAGACCCAGTACTTC. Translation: CASKPGGGETQYF.